The sequence of this TCR beta chain was determined in a study of shared clonotypes between healthy human individuals. Libraries were prepared by immunoSEQ multiplex PCR; TCRdb keeps only in-frame clonotypes and omits some of them. The table shows around 2,000,000 clones, with 90% to 95% occurring only once. Study-wide points: Represented diversity (both genetic and exposure-history) was limited by the small number of donors.

Worth noting for this clone: Its target is not known.

Naive CD8 cells lacked CD45RO, underwent positive selection for CCR7 and left out terminally differentiated effector memory CD45RA+ cells. Healthy HIV-negative adults without recent acute infections or vaccinations served as donors. The sequence derives from a man aged 18-30 years in good health. Some clones in this sample may be carry-over from other donors' samples. The sequenced sample was naive CD8+ T cells from PBMCs.

CDR3 loop: CASTPWGGGVYNEQFF. CDR3 DNA: TGTGCCAGCACCCCTTGGGGGGGAGGCGTTTACAATGAGCAGTTCTTC. This chain links TRBV28 with TRBJ2-1; TRBD2 agrees at 7 bases. The V gene end was trimmed by 7 bases and the J gene end by 4 bases; junction bases not matched to a gene: 13. Germline V gene data show CDR1 as MDHEN and CDR2 as SYDVKM. This CDR3 comprises 16 residues.